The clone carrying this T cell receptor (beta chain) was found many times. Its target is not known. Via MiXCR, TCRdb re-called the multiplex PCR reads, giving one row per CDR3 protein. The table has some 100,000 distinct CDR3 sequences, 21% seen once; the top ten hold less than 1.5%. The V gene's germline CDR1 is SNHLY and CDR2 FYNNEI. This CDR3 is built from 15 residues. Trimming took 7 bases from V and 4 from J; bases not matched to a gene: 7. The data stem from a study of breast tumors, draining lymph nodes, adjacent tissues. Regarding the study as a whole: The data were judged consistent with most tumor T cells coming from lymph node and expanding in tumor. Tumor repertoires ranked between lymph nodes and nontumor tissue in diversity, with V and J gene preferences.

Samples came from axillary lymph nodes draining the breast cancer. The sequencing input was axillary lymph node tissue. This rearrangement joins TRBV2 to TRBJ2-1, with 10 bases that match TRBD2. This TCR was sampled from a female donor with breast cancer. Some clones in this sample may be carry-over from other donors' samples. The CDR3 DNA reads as TGTGCCAGCACTACAGCGGGAGGGCCTTACAATGAGCAGTTCTTC. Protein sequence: CASTTAGGPYNEQFF.